A single TCR beta chain is shown here with its context. Its antigen is undetermined. The data are from a study of T-cell memory formation after mild COVID-19. Study-wide background: TCR clusters showed largely donor specificity.

The CDR3 spans 15 residues. The germline gives CDR1 MNHEY, CDR2 SMNVEV (reference sequence). The J segment lost 6 bases and the V segment lost 6 bases, leaving 11 bases of the junction unmatched. Study conclusions and caveats: Pre-infection memory held some responding clones, suggesting pre-existing cross-reactive T cells responded. While clones contracting from day 15 to 85 were balanced between CD4 and CD8, later expanders leaned CD4+.

TCRdb fed the 5' RACE reads into MiXCR, producing one record per CDR3 protein. The table has 160,000 or so distinct CDR3 sequences, 30% to 35% seen once. The sample consisted of PBMCs or a T cell subset sorted from them (not recorded which). The chain carries TRBV27 and TRBJ1-1; 9 bases fit TRBD1. This receptor was identified in an adult woman who had mild COVID-19 (a few samples of this study predate the infection). Cell type and time point are not known. The CDR3 spells CASSSFPRQGAEAFF. The CDR3 nucleotides are TGTGCCAGCAGCTCCTTCCCAAGACAGGGGGCTGAAGCTTTCTTT.